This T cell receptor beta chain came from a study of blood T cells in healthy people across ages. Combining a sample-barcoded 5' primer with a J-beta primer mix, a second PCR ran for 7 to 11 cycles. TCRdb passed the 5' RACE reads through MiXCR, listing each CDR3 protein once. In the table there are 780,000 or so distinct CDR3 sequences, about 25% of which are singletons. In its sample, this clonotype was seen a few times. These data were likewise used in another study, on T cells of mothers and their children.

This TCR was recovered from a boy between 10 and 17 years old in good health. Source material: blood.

The CDR3 region has the DNA TGTGCCAGCTCCGCAGACGACGAGACCCAGTACTTC. Encoded protein: CASSADDETQYF. The genes are TRBV9 and TRBJ2-5; D is undetermined. The CDR3 consists of 12 residues. In germline, CDR1 is SGDLS, CDR2 YYNGEE. The ends were cut back, 7 bases at V and 5 bases at J, with 12 bases in the middle.